Given below is one T cell receptor beta chain in context. Its antigen is not known. The entry originates in a study of blood T cells in healthy people across ages. Points from the study as a whole: CMV status of donors was unknown, possibly confounding expanded clonotype changes. Estimates of diversity drawn from one million T cells were considered underestimates.

Using a J-beta primer mix together with a sample-barcoded 5' primer, a second PCR was run for roughly 7 to 12 cycles. Any given sample supplied a minimum of 2.5 million CDR3-containing paired-end reads. MiXCR, applied by TCRdb to the 5' RACE reads, yields one record per CDR3 protein. The table includes roughly 800,000 distinct CDR3 sequences, 55% to 70% detected once. Each donor had 7.5 to 10 milliliters of peripheral blood drawn. The CDR3 consists of 15 residues. Germline values: CDR1 SGHNT, CDR2 YYREEE (reference sequence). V lost 0 bases, J lost 4 bases, and 6 bases stayed unmatched. Sequenced sample: blood. The genes are TRBV5-4 and TRBJ2-7, with 8 positions matching TRBD2. The receptor's source is a man aged 25-40 years in good health. CDR3 nucleotides: TGTGCCAGCAGCTTGGCACTAGCGGCAGGGTACGAGCAGTACTTC. Translated, it gives CASSLALAAGYEQYF.